Below are 27 T cell receptor beta chains sequenced from a single sample in a study of control samples from healthy donors and cancer patients. Data came from immunoSEQ multiplex PCR; TCRdb stores just in-frame clones and leaves some out. The table has 150,000 to 200,000 clones, 90% seen once. The source material was blood. The receptors were sampled from a woman aged 50 to 65 in good health.

J is TRBJ2-7 and V is TRBV24-1; D not certain. CDR3 length: 15 amino acids. Germline loops: CDR1 KGHDR, CDR2 SFDVKD. V lost 2 bases and J lost 1, with 11 bases in between. CDR3 loop: CATSDSRVGSYEQYF. CDR3 coding DNA: TGTGCCACCAGTGATTCAAGGGTAGGTTCCTACGAGCAGTACTTC.

CDR3 in DNA: TGTGCCAGCAGCGATCAGGGCGCCTATGGCTACACCTTC. It is translated as CASSDQGAYGYTF. The rearrangement links TRBV7-2 to TRBJ1-2; perhaps TRBD1 as D (5 bases). With 5 bases removed from V and 4 bases from J, the gap between germline ends came to 11 bases. CDR3 length equals 13 residues. CDR1 is SGHTA, CDR2 FQGNSA, per germline.

This chain connects TRBV20-1 to TRBJ1-5; 7 bases match TRBD1. The V and J ends lost 3 bases and 5 bases, in that order; junction bases with no gene match: 7. The CDR3 is 14 residues long. Germline CDR1 DFQATT, CDR2 SNEGSKA (reference sequence). The CDR3 sequence is CSASRGQYDQPQHF. The CDR3 bases are TGCAGTGCTAGTAGGGGGCAATACGATCAGCCCCAGCATTTT.

The CDR3 loop reads CASSLSGTYEQYF. The CDR3 bases are TGTGCCAGCAGTTTATCGGGGACCTACGAGCAGTACTTC. The rearrangement joins TRBV28 to TRBJ2-7; D may be TRBD2 (5 bases). V was shortened by 1 base and J by 2 bases, with 6 bases between the two germline ends. CDR3 size: 13 residues. Per germline, CDR1 MDHEN and CDR2 SYDVKM. Supplemented by reference TRBV28 and TRBJ2-7, the full variable domain reads DVKVTQSSRYLVKRTGEKVFLECVQDMDHENMFWYRQDPGLGLRLIYFSYDVKMKEKGDIPEGYSVSREKKERFSLILESASTNQTSMYLCASSLSGTYEQYFGPGTRLTVT.

The chain couples TRBV3-1 (or the pseudogene TRBV3-2) to TRBJ1-2; D remains unclear. This CDR3 has 13 residues. V shed 1 base and J shed 2 bases, with 5 bases lying between them. The germline V gene has CDR1 LGHDT and CDR2 YNNKEL (reference sequence). The CDR3: CASSQARNYGYTF. DNA for the CDR3: TGTGCCAGCAGCCAAGCCAGGAACTATGGCTACACCTTC.

The chain uses TRBV6-5 and TRBJ2-2, with 8 bases identical to TRBD1. The V gene's germline CDR1 is MNHEY and CDR2 SVGAGI. The CDR3 is made up of 16 amino acids. Trimming at V came to 0 bases and at J to 6 bases, leaving 6 bases not matched to a gene. The CDR3 DNA follows: TGTGCCAGCAGTTACTCGAACAGGGGGATTGCCGGGGAGCTGTTTTTT. This gives the protein CASSYSNRGIAGELFF.

V gene TRBV5-1 combines with J gene TRBJ2-5, with 8 nucleotides matching TRBD2. V trimming: 6 bases; J trimming: 0 bases; junction bases outside the gene matches: 4. Per germline, CDR1 SGHRS and CDR2 YFSETQ. CDR3 size: 14 residues. The DNA of the CDR3 is TGCGCCAGCACCCGGGGGGGGTACCAAGAGACCCAGTACTTC. Protein product: CASTRGGYQETQYF.

The chain is built from TRBV10-1 and TRBJ1-6; the match to TRBD1 covers 9 bases. Germline lookup yields CDR1 WNHNN and CDR2 SYGVQD (reference sequence). V trimming: 1 base; J trimming: 9 bases; junction bases outside the gene matches: 10. There are 17 residues in the CDR3. Here the CDR3 reads CASSEWDRVGESSPLHF. In DNA, the CDR3 is TGCGCCAGCAGTGAGTGGGACAGGGTTGGGGAGAGTTCACCCCTCCACTTT.

CDR3 loop: CASSYFSSAYNEQFF. The CDR3 DNA sequence: TGTGCCAGCAGTTACTTCTCTAGTGCCTACAATGAGCAGTTCTTC. The V gene is TRBV6-2 or TRBV6-3, the J gene TRBJ2-1; no clear D. The V gene's germline CDR1 is MNHEY and CDR2 SVGEGT. The CDR3 has 15 residues. V was shortened by 1 base and J by 2 bases, with 9 bases between the two germline ends.

V and J are TRBV6-2 or TRBV6-3 and TRBJ1-1, with no clear D. The CDR3 is 12 residues long. Germline CDR1 MNHEY, CDR2 SVGEGT. V lost 6 bases and J 10 bases, leaving 15 bases between the germline ends. CDR3 nucleotide sequence: TGTGCCAGCAGCTCCTACCAGCCCCGAGCTTTCTTT. Amino acid sequence: CASSSYQPRAFF.

The chain is built from TRBV25-1 and TRBJ1-1; TRBD1 aligns across 9 bases. The CDR3 extends over 14 amino acids. V lost 2 bases and J lost 11; bases outside the gene matches: 9. CDR1 is MGHDK and CDR2 is SYGVNS in the germline V gene. The CDR3 region has the DNA TGTGCCAGCAGTGAACCGGGACAGGGTTCTTCGGCTTTCTTT. Protein product: CASSEPGQGSSAFF. The complete variable domain, with remaining parts taken from reference TRBV25-1 and TRBJ1-1, reads EADIYQTPRYLVIGTGKKITLECSQTMGHDKMYWYQQDPGMELHLIHYSYGVNSTEKGDLSSESTVSRIRTEHFPLTLESARPSHTSQYLCASSEPGQGSSAFFGQGTRLTVV.

In DNA form, the CDR3 reads TGTGCCAGCAGCGTCGTGAACACCGGGGAGCTGTTTTTT. Its translation is CASSVVNTGELFF. V gene TRBV7-2 combines with J gene TRBJ2-2, with unresolved D. The length of the CDR3 is 13 residues. The germline CDR1 and CDR2 sequences are SGHTA and FQGNSA. V lost 5 bases, J lost 1 base, and 5 bases lay in between.

The chain recombines TRBV10-3 with TRBJ1-1; maybe TRBD1 (5 bases). This CDR3 has 12 amino acids. Germline CDR1 is ENHRY and CDR2 is SYGVKD. V was cut by 3 bases and J by 4 bases, with 6 bases left in between. In DNA, the CDR3 is TGTGCCATCAGTGATGGGACCACTGAAGCTTTCTTT. Amino acid sequence: CAISDGTTEAFF.

The chain recombines TRBV4-1 with TRBJ2-3; tentatively, D is TRBD1 (7 bases). The CDR3 is 14 amino acids. CDR1 is MGHRA, CDR2 YSYEKL, per germline. Trimming shortened V by 4 bases and J by 6 bases, and 14 bases separated the two germline ends. For the CDR3, the DNA is TGCGCCAGCAGCCCCCAGGAGGGGGCGGATACGCAGTATTTT. Protein: CASSPQEGADTQYF.

The V call is TRBV14, the J call TRBJ2-7; the match to TRBD2 covers 9 bases. The CDR3 has 15 amino acids. V lost 4 bases to trimming and J lost 4 bases; unmatched junction nucleotides: 8. The germline gives CDR1 SGHDN, CDR2 FVKESK. The CDR3 DNA reads TGTGCCAGCAGCCGGCTAGCGGGAAAGATTTACGAGCAGTACTTC. This encodes CASSRLAGKIYEQYF.

The CDR3 here is CASSEARGTEKLFF. The CDR3 DNA reads TGTGCCAGCAGTGAAGCCCGAGGGACGGAAAAACTGTTTTTT. This sequence joins TRBV2 and TRBJ1-4, with D perhaps matching TRBD1 (5 bases). Per the germline V gene, CDR1 is SNHLY and CDR2 is FYNNEI. With 0 bases removed from V and 8 bases from J, the gap between germline ends came to 10 bases. The CDR3 extends over 14 amino acids.

CDR3 in DNA: TGCGCCAGCAGCCAAGATTGGAGCGGGAGGGCCTCCAATGAGCAGTTCTTC. Translated, it gives CASSQDWSGRASNEQFF. This chain joins TRBV4-3 and TRBJ2-1; 10 nucleotides agree with TRBD2. With V trimmed by 0 bases and J by 6 bases, 8 bases remained unmatched. The germline gives CDR1 LGHNA, CDR2 YSLEER. The CDR3 has 17 amino acids.

The chain recombines TRBV30 with TRBJ1-1; D may be TRBD1 (6 bases). The germline V gene encodes CDR1 GTSNPN and CDR2 SVGIG (reference sequence). The CDR3 loop spans 17 amino acids. V was trimmed by 0 bases and J by 3 bases, leaving 20 bases between them. As DNA, the CDR3 is TGTGCCTGGAGTGTACTCGGGGGGGCCCTAAGAGACACTGAAGCTTTCTTT. It is translated as CAWSVLGGALRDTEAFF.

This chain connects TRBV19 to TRBJ2-1; weak D call: TRBD1 (6 bases). This CDR3 spans 14 amino acids. V was cut by 7 bases and J by 6 bases, with 16 bases left in between. Germline-derived CDR1 and CDR2 are LNHDA and SQIVND (reference sequence). CDR3 DNA: TGTGCCAGTACCCTAGGGGGTATGGGCAATGAGCAGTTCTTC. Protein sequence: CASTLGGMGNEQFF. Combining the CDR3 with reference TRBV19 and TRBJ2-1 gives the whole variable domain DGGITQSPKYLFRKEGQNVTLSCEQNLNHDAMYWYRQDPGQGLRLIYYSQIVNDFQKGDIAEGYSVSREKKESFPLTVTSAQKNPTAFYLCASTLGGMGNEQFFGPGTRLTVL.

The chain joins TRBV10-3 to TRBJ1-4, with TRBD1 matching 7 bases. The CDR3 sequence is 12 residues long. Germline V gives CDR1 ENHRY, CDR2 SYGVKD. J was trimmed by 7 bases and V by 7 bases; bases with no gene match: 3. The CDR3 protein is CAIKGASEKLFF. CDR3 nucleotide sequence: TGTGCCATCAAGGGGGCGAGTGAAAAACTGTTTTTT.

This CDR3 is CASRSTLGAGEGGTQYF. CDR3 bases: TGTGCCAGCAGATCAACCTTGGGAGCGGGAGAGGGTGGTACGCAGTATTTT. The chain is built from TRBV7-2 and TRBJ2-3; 8 bases line up with TRBD2. The germline CDR1 and CDR2 sequences are SGHTA and FQGNSA. The CDR3 totals 17 residues. The V and J ends lost 6 bases and 8 bases, in that order; junction bases with no gene match: 19. The whole variable domain, filled in from reference TRBV7-2 and TRBJ2-3, reads GAGVSQSPSNKVTEKGKDVELRCDPISGHTALYWYRQSLGQGLEFLIYFQGNSAPDKSGLPSDRFSAERTGGSVSTLTIQRTQQEDSAVYLCASRSTLGAGEGGTQYFGPGTRLTVL.

The rearrangement links TRBV10-2 to TRBJ1-2, with TRBD1 as a possible D gene (5 bases). Per the germline V gene, CDR1 is WSHSY and CDR2 is SAAADI. Trimming took off 3 bases at V and 10 bases at J, with 15 bases between the two ends. The CDR3 runs to 13 residues. Here the CDR3 DNA reads TGCGCCAGCAGTGATTCTACCGGGACCTACTACACCTTC. This codes for CASSDSTGTYYTF.

The chain uses TRBV19 and TRBJ1-1; D uncertain. Germline V gene sequence: CDR1 LNHDA, CDR2 SQIVND (reference sequence). The CDR3 loop spans 12 amino acids. V dropped 7 bases and J dropped 8 bases, with 14 bases sitting between them. The CDR3 nucleotides are TGTGCCAGTATCCCTTCCATCGGGGAAGCTTTCTTT. Its translation is CASIPSIGEAFF.

This clone was seen a single time. The chain is built from TRBV20-1 and TRBJ1-1, with unresolved D. CDR1 is DFQATT and CDR2 is SNEGSKA in the germline V gene (reference sequence). The V and J ends lost 3 bases and 0 bases respectively, with 11 bases between them. The CDR3 runs 14 residues. CDR3 bases: TGCAGTGCTAGTGCCCTCGGGATGAACACTGAAGCTTTCTTT. Encoded protein: CSASALGMNTEAFF.

This chain links TRBV2 with TRBJ2-7; TRBD2 aligns across 7 bases. Germline assignment: CDR1 SNHLY and CDR2 FYNNEI. Trimming at V came to 4 bases and at J to 3 bases, leaving 18 bases not matched to a gene. The CDR3 has 18 residues. CDR3 in DNA: TGTGCCAGCAGTGGGGTCGATCCGTTAGCGGGTGGGTACTACGAGCAGTACTTC. Translated: CASSGVDPLAGGYYEQYF. The complete variable domain, with remaining parts taken from reference TRBV2 and TRBJ2-7, reads EPEVTQTPSHQVTQMGQEVILRCVPISNHLYFYWYRQILGQKVEFLVSFYNNEISEKSEIFDDQFSVERPDGSNFTLKIRSTKLEDSAMYFCASSGVDPLAGGYYEQYFGPGTRLTVT.

The rearrangement links TRBV30 to TRBJ2-3; tentative D call: TRBD1 (6 bases). V was shortened by 6 bases and J by 2 bases, with 15 bases between the two germline ends. Per germline, CDR1 GTSNPN and CDR2 SVGIG (reference sequence). The CDR3 has 14 residues. The DNA for the CDR3 is TGTGCCTGCCAGACAGGACCCAACACAGATACGCAGTATTTT. Amino acid sequence: CACQTGPNTDTQYF.

The rearrangement uses TRBV5-1 and TRBJ2-1; 8 positions match TRBD2. V shed 3 bases and J 0 bases; nucleotides not matched to a gene: 8. This CDR3 region has 17 residues. CDR1 is SGHRS and CDR2 is YFSETQ in the germline V gene. The CDR3 is CASSWGSGGRSYNEQFF. In DNA form, the CDR3 reads TGCGCCAGCAGCTGGGGCAGCGGGGGCCGCTCCTACAATGAGCAGTTCTTC.